This is a list of T cell receptor beta chains from one sample in a study of vaccination and CD4 T cells after COVID-19. Via MiXCR, TCRdb re-called the PCR reads, giving one row per CDR3 protein. Of 15,000 to 20,000 distinct CDR3 sequences listed, around 30% are singletons. No antigen is known for these receptors. The sequenced sample was cultured CD4+ T cells from blood. The receptors derive from a human donor with COVID-19. CDR3s include the opening cysteine and the closing phenylalanine or tryptophan. The D gene is left open where the match is weak. Not every row has a clone size; where given, it reads once, few, many or a size class.

CDR3: CASSQDLGFSGANVLTF
DNA: TGCGCCAGCAGCCAAGATTTGGGCTTCTCTGGGGCCAACGTCCTGACTTTC
J: TRBJ2-6
size: .
V: TRBV4-3
D: .

CDR3: CASTPGQGADTQYF
DNA: TGTGCCAGCACGCCGGGACAGGGGGCAGATACGCAGTATTTT
J: TRBJ2-3
size: .
V: TRBV7-2
D: TRBD1

CDR3: CSVETGSGTDTQYF
DNA: TGCAGCGTTGAGACTGGTTCTGGCACAGATACGCAGTATTTT
J: TRBJ2-3
size: .
V: TRBV29-1
D: .

CDR3: CASSLRGPGKQAFF
DNA: TGTGCCAGCAGCTTGAGGGGTCCAGGGAAACAAGCTTTCTTT
J: TRBJ1-1
size: .
V: TRBV5-3
D: .

CDR3: CASSVPGPTPIQYF
DNA: TGTGCCAGCAGCGTACCGGGACCCACACCCATCCAGTACTTC
J: TRBJ2-4
size: .
V: TRBV5-6
D: .

CDR3: CASMGSGGPTDTQYF
DNA: TGCGCCAGTATGGGGTCGGGGGGCCCCACAGATACGCAGTATTTT
J: TRBJ2-3
size: .
V: TRBV10-1
D: .

CDR3: CASSTLGQGGTDTQYF
DNA: TGTGCCAGCAGTACCCTGGGACAGGGCGGCACAGATACGCAGTATTTT
J: TRBJ2-3
size: .
V: TRBV6-1
D: TRBD1

CDR3: CASSVDGGGGSNTGELFF
DNA: TGTGCCAGCAGTGTCGATGGAGGAGGGGGATCGAACACCGGGGAGCTGTTTTTT
J: TRBJ2-2
size: .
V: TRBV6-1
D: .

CDR3: CASMGGGQGNQPQHF
DNA: TGTGCCAGCATGGGAGGGGGACAGGGGAATCAGCCCCAGCATTTT
J: TRBJ1-5
size: medium-sized
V: TRBV6-2/TRBV6-3
D: TRBD1

CDR3: CASSSQGNYGYTF
DNA: TGTGCCAGCAGCTCACAGGGTAACTATGGCTACACCTTC
J: TRBJ1-2
size: .
V: TRBV6-1
D: .

CDR3: CASSRGGTYNEQFF
DNA: TGTGCCAGCAGCCGCGGAGGGACTTACAATGAGCAGTTCTTC
J: TRBJ2-1
size: .
V: TRBV7-2
D: .

CDR3: CASSREPPPAYNEQFF
DNA: TGTGCCAGCAGCAGAGAGCCGCCGCCAGCTTACAATGAGCAGTTCTTC
J: TRBJ2-1
size: .
V: TRBV11-3
D: .

CDR3: CASSVVGAGGQETQYF
DNA: TGTGCCAGCAGTGTGGTCGGGGCGGGGGGCCAAGAGACCCAGTACTTC
J: TRBJ2-5
size: .
V: TRBV6-1
D: TRBD2

CDR3: CASSLDLDGIVGEQYF
DNA: TGCGCCAGCAGCTTGGATTTGGATGGGATTGTTGGCGAGCAGTACTTC
J: TRBJ2-7
size: .
V: TRBV5-1
D: .

CDR3: CSARDWGLAGNEQFF
DNA: TGCAGTGCTAGAGATTGGGGACTAGCGGGTAATGAGCAGTTCTTC
J: TRBJ2-1
size: .
V: TRBV20-1
D: TRBD2

CDR3: CASSPHRNYGYTF
DNA: TGTGCCAGCAGCCCCCACCGGAATTATGGCTACACCTTC
J: TRBJ1-2
size: .
V: TRBV7-2
D: .

CDR3: CASSLAGRGSGEKLFF
DNA: TGCGCCAGCAGCCTGGCCGGACGGGGGAGTGGGGAAAAACTGTTTTTT
J: TRBJ1-4
size: .
V: TRBV5-1
D: .

CDR3: CASSWNRDRGGVGQFF
DNA: TGTGCCAGCAGCTGGAACCGGGACAGGGGGGGTGTAGGGCAGTTCTTC
J: TRBJ2-1
size: few
V: TRBV7-2
D: TRBD1

CDR3: CSARPGTSGGPGFF
DNA: TGCAGTGCTAGACCGGGGACTAGCGGGGGGCCGGGGTTCTTC
J: TRBJ2-1
size: .
V: TRBV20-1
D: TRBD2

CDR3: CSALWTDGDTQYF
DNA: TGCAGTGCTCTATGGACAGACGGAGATACGCAGTATTTT
J: TRBJ2-3
size: few
V: TRBV20-1
D: .

CDR3: CASSLAGARGYTF
DNA: TGTGCCAGCAGCTTGGCGGGAGCGCGTGGCTACACCTTC
J: TRBJ1-2
size: few
V: TRBV7-2
D: .

CDR3: CASTPSARSYEQYF
DNA: TGTGCCAGTACCCCCTCGGCGCGCTCCTACGAGCAGTACTTC
J: TRBJ2-7
size: few
V: TRBV19
D: .

CDR3: CASSIFGRGDGNQPQHF
DNA: TGTGCCAGTAGTATTTTCGGCAGGGGCGATGGCAATCAGCCCCAGCATTTT
J: TRBJ1-5
size: few
V: TRBV19
D: .

CDR3: CASSLRDRGYNTGELFF
DNA: TGTGCCAGCAGCTTAAGGGACAGGGGCTATAACACCGGGGAGCTGTTTTTT
J: TRBJ2-2
size: .
V: TRBV7-6
D: TRBD1

CDR3: CASSPGGSGGYNEQFF
DNA: TGTGCCAGCAGCCCGGGCGGTAGCGGGGGCTACAATGAGCAGTTCTTC
J: TRBJ2-1
size: .
V: TRBV11-2
D: TRBD2

CDR3: CASSLGARASNQPQHF
DNA: TGTGCCAGCAGTTTAGGGGCCAGGGCTAGCAATCAGCCCCAGCATTTT
J: TRBJ1-5
size: .
V: TRBV12-3/TRBV12-4
D: .

CDR3: CASSGQESYNEQFF
DNA: TGTGCCAGCAGTGGGCAGGAATCCTACAATGAGCAGTTCTTC
J: TRBJ2-1
size: .
V: TRBV25-1
D: .

CDR3: CATSSHNQAGGF
DNA: TGTGCCACCAGCAGCCATAACCAAGCAGGAGGTTTT
J: TRBJ1-4
size: few
V: TRBV15
D: .

CDR3: CASSLTGIGNQPQHF
DNA: TGCGCCAGCAGCTTGACAGGGATCGGCAATCAGCCCCAGCATTTT
J: TRBJ1-5
size: .
V: TRBV5-1
D: .

CDR3: CASSWRQGNTGELFF
DNA: TGTGCCAGCAGTTGGCGGCAGGGGAACACCGGGGAGCTGTTTTTT
J: TRBJ2-2
size: .
V: TRBV12-3/TRBV12-4
D: .

CDR3: CASLKGGSYEQYF
DNA: TGTGCCAGTTTAAAGGGGGGTTCCTACGAGCAGTACTTC
J: TRBJ2-7
size: .
V: TRBV19
D: .

CDR3: CASTRTGANTGELFF
DNA: TGTGCCAGCACTCGGACAGGGGCGAACACCGGGGAGCTGTTTTTT
J: TRBJ2-2
size: .
V: TRBV12-3/TRBV12-4
D: TRBD1

CDR3: CASSRSSNQPQHF
DNA: TGTGCCAGCAGTAGATCTAGCAATCAGCCCCAGCATTTT
J: TRBJ1-5
size: few
V: TRBV7-2
D: .

CDR3: CASSVPDRVDGYTF
DNA: TGCGCCAGCAGCGTACCGGACAGGGTAGATGGCTACACCTTC
J: TRBJ1-2
size: .
V: TRBV5-1
D: TRBD1

CDR3: CASSIVGRGSTDTQYF
DNA: TGTGCCAGTAGTATAGTGGGGCGGGGGAGCACAGATACGCAGTATTTT
J: TRBJ2-3
size: .
V: TRBV19
D: TRBD2

CDR3: CASVPQRGNQPQHF
DNA: TGTGCCAGCGTTCCCCAGCGTGGCAATCAGCCCCAGCATTTT
J: TRBJ1-5
size: few
V: TRBV28
D: .

CDR3: CASSVRDRTYNEQFF
DNA: TGTGCCAGTAGTGTCCGGGACAGGACCTACAATGAGCAGTTCTTC
J: TRBJ2-1
size: .
V: TRBV19
D: TRBD1

CDR3: CASSQEGLGGTEAFF
DNA: TGTGCCAGCAGCCAAGAGGGGCTGGGGGGGACTGAAGCTTTCTTT
J: TRBJ1-1
size: few
V: TRBV14
D: .

CDR3: CASSLGSGRQETQYF
DNA: TGTGCCAGCAGTTTAGGGTCTGGGAGGCAAGAGACCCAGTACTTC
J: TRBJ2-5
size: .
V: TRBV12-3/TRBV12-4
D: .

CDR3: CASSLQISTDTQYF
DNA: TGCGCCAGCAGCTTGCAGATAAGCACAGATACGCAGTATTTT
J: TRBJ2-3
size: .
V: TRBV5-1
D: .

CDR3: CASSRDLYGYTF
DNA: TGTGCCAGCAGTCGGGACTTGTATGGCTACACCTTC
J: TRBJ1-2
size: .
V: TRBV5-4
D: .

CDR3: CAWSVPGAGTDTQYF
DNA: TGTGCCTGGAGTGTACCAGGGGCCGGCACAGATACGCAGTATTTT
J: TRBJ2-3
size: .
V: TRBV30
D: .

CDR3: CASTGGYNEQFF
DNA: TGTGCCAGCACGGGGGGATACAATGAGCAGTTCTTC
J: TRBJ2-1
size: .
V: TRBV6-1
D: TRBD2

CDR3: CASRRDSRETQYF
DNA: TGTGCCAGCAGGCGGGACAGTCGAGAGACCCAGTACTTC
J: TRBJ2-5
size: .
V: TRBV6-1
D: .

CDR3: CASSDGQATMNTEAFF
DNA: TGTGCCAGCTCAGACGGACAGGCAACAATGAACACTGAAGCTTTCTTT
J: TRBJ1-1
size: .
V: TRBV18
D: TRBD1

CDR3: CASSLEQGRGGYTF
DNA: TGTGCCAGCAGTTTAGAACAGGGGAGAGGTGGCTACACCTTC
J: TRBJ1-2
size: few
V: TRBV27
D: TRBD1

CDR3: CASSLDRADTQYF
DNA: TGCGCCAGCAGCTTGGACAGGGCAGATACGCAGTATTTT
J: TRBJ2-3
size: .
V: TRBV5-1
D: .

CDR3: CASSESAGELFF
DNA: TGCGCCAGCAGTGAGTCTGCCGGGGAGCTGTTTTTT
J: TRBJ2-2
size: .
V: TRBV10-1
D: .

CDR3: CASSSGGELNTEAFF
DNA: TGTGCCAGCAGCTCCGGAGGGGAATTGAACACTGAAGCTTTCTTT
J: TRBJ1-1
size: .
V: TRBV7-8
D: .

CDR3: CSAHSGGINTEAFF
DNA: TGCAGTGCCCATTCGGGAGGCATCAACACTGAAGCTTTCTTT
J: TRBJ1-1
size: .
V: TRBV20-1
D: .

CDR3: CASSLEARSTDTQYF
DNA: TGTGCCAGCAGCTTAGAGGCCAGGTCCACAGATACGCAGTATTTT
J: TRBJ2-3
size: few
V: TRBV7-9
D: .

CDR3: CASSPSGVETQYF
DNA: TGCGCCAGCAGTCCTAGCGGGGTGGAGACCCAGTACTTC
J: TRBJ2-5
size: .
V: TRBV5-1
D: TRBD2

CDR3: CASTLGALNSPLHF
DNA: TGTGCCAGTACCTTGGGGGCTCTCAATTCACCCCTCCACTTT
J: TRBJ1-6
size: few
V: TRBV19
D: .

CDR3: CASSRGRGKGNGYTF
DNA: TGTGCCAGCAGCCGGGGAAGGGGGAAGGGGAATGGCTACACCTTC
J: TRBJ1-2
size: .
V: TRBV6-1
D: .

CDR3: CASSRGQGIREQFF
DNA: TGTGCCAGCAGCCGGGGACAGGGCATTCGGGAGCAGTTCTTC
J: TRBJ2-1
size: .
V: TRBV6-2/TRBV6-3
D: TRBD1

CDR3: CASSRTGMGGTDTQYF
DNA: TGTGCCAGCAGCCGAACAGGGATGGGAGGCACAGATACGCAGTATTTT
J: TRBJ2-3
size: .
V: TRBV11-2
D: .

CDR3: CASSLVAVGLPTDTQYF
DNA: TGTGCCAGCAGCTTAGTGGCTGTTGGACTACCCACAGATACGCAGTATTTT
J: TRBJ2-3
size: .
V: TRBV7-8
D: .

CDR3: CASRNQGTNTEAFF
DNA: TGTGCCAGCAGGAATCAGGGGACGAACACTGAAGCTTTCTTT
J: TRBJ1-1
size: .
V: TRBV25-1
D: .

CDR3: CASRRGVEAFF
DNA: TGTGCCAGCAGGAGGGGGGTCGAAGCTTTCTTT
J: TRBJ1-1
size: few
V: TRBV6-1
D: .